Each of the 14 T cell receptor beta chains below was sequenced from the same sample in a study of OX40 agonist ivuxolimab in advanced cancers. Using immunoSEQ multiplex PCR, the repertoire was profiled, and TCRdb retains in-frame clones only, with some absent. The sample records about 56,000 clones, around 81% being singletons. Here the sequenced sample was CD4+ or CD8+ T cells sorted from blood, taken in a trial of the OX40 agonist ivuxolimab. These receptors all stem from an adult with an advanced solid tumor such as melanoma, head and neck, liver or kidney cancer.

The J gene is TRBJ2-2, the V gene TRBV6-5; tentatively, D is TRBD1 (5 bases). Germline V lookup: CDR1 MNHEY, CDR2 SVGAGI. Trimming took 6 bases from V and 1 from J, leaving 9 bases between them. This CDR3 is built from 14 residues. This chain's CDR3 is CASRRQMNTGELFF. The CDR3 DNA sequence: TGTGCCAGCAGAAGACAGATGAACACCGGGGAGCTGTTTTTT.

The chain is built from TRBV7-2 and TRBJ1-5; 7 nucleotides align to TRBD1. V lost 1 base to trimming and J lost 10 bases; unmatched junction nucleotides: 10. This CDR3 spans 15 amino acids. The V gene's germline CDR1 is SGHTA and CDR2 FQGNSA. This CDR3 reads CASSLDATGNRPQHF. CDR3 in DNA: TGTGCCAGCAGCTTAGATGCGACAGGGAATCGACCCCAGCATTTT.

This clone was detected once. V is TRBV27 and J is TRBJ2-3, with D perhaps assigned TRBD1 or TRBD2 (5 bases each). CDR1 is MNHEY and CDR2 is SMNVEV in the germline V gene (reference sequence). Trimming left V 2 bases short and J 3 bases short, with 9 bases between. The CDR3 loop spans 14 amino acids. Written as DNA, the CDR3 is TGTGCCAGCAGTTTAATGGGACCTACAGATACGCAGTATTTT. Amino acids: CASSLMGPTDTQYF.

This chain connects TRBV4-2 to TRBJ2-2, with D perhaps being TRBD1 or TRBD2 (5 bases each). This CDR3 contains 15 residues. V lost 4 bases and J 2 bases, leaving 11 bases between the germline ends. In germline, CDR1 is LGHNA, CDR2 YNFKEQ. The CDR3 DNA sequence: TGTGCCAGCAGCCGGGACCTCGAAAACACCGGGGAGCTGTTTTTT. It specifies CASSRDLENTGELFF.

The CDR3 DNA sequence: TGTGCCAGCAGCCGTCCTAGCGGGGAGACCTCAGGGACCCAGTACTTC. Translating gives CASSRPSGETSGTQYF. This chain connects TRBV7-9 to TRBJ2-5; 9 bases agree with TRBD2. Germline loops: CDR1 SEHNR, CDR2 FQNEAQ (reference sequence). Trimming took 5 bases from V and 7 from J; bases not matched to a gene: 14. The CDR3 contains 16 residues. The whole variable domain, filled in from reference TRBV7-9 and TRBJ2-5, reads DTGVSQNPRHKITKRGQNVTFRCDPISEHNRLYWYRQTLGQGPEFLTYFQNEAQLEKSRLLSDRFSAERPKGSFSTLEIQRTEQGDSAMYLCASSRPSGETSGTQYFGPGTRLLVL.

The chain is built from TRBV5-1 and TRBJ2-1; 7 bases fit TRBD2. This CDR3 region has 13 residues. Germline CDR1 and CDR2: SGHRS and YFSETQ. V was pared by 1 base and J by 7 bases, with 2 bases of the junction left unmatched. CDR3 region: CASSLFGGNEQFF. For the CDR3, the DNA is TGCGCCAGCAGCTTGTTCGGGGGGAATGAGCAGTTCTTC.

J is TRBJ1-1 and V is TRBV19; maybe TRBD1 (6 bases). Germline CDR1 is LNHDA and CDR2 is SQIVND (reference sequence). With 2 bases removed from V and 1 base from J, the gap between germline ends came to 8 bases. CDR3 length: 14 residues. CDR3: CASSIIGGNTEAFF. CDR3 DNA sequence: TGTGCCAGTAGTATAATAGGGGGGAACACTGAAGCTTTCTTT.

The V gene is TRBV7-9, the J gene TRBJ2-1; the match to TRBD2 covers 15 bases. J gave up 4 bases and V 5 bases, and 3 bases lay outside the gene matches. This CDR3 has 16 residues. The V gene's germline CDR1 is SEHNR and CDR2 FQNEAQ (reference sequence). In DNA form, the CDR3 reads TGTGCCAGCAGCCAAGGGACTAGCGGGGGGTACAATGAGCAGTTCTTC. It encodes CASSQGTSGGYNEQFF.

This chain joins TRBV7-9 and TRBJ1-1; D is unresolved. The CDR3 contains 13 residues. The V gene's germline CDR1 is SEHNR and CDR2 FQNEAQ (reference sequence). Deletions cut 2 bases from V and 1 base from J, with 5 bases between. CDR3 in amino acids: CASSLSQNTEAFF. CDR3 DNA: TGTGCCAGCAGCTTATCGCAGAACACTGAAGCTTTCTTT.

The CDR3 spells CASSERTDHNEKLFF. The CDR3 region has the DNA TGTGCCAGCAGTGAAAGAACGGACCATAATGAAAAACTGTTTTTT. This chain links TRBV28 with TRBJ1-4; D is uncertain. V lost 5 bases and J lost 4, with 14 bases in between. This CDR3 is 15 amino acids long. The germline gives CDR1 MDHEN, CDR2 SYDVKM.

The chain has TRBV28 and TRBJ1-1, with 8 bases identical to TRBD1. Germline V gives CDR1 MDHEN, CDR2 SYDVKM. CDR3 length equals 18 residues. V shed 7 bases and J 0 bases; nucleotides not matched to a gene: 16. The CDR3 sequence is CASTPPRDRTIMNTEAFF. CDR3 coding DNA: TGTGCCAGCACCCCTCCCCGGGACAGGACTATTATGAACACTGAAGCTTTCTTT.

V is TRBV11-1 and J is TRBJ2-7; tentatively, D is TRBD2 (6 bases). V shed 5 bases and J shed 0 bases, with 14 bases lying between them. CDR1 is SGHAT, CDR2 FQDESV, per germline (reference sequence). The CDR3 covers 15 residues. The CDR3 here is CASSPPTGGSYEQYF. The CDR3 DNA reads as TGTGCCAGCAGCCCACCGACCGGGGGCTCCTACGAGCAGTACTTC.

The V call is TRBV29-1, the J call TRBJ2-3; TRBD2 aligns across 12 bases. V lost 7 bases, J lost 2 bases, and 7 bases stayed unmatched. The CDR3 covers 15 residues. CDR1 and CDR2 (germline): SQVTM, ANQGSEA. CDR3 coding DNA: TGCAGCGGAAAACTAGCGGGAGGTTCCACAGATACGCAGTATTTT. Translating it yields CSGKLAGGSTDTQYF.

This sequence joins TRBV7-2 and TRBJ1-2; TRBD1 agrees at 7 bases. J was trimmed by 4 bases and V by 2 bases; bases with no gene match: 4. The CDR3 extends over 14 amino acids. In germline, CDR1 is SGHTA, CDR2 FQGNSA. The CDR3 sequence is CASSLQGDSYGYTF. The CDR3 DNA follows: TGTGCCAGCAGCTTACAGGGGGACAGCTATGGCTACACCTTC. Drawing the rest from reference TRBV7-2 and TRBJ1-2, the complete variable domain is GAGVSQSPSNKVTEKGKDVELRCDPISGHTALYWYRQSLGQGLEFLIYFQGNSAPDKSGLPSDRFSAERTGGSVSTLTIQRTQQEDSAVYLCASSLQGDSYGYTFGSGTRLTVV.